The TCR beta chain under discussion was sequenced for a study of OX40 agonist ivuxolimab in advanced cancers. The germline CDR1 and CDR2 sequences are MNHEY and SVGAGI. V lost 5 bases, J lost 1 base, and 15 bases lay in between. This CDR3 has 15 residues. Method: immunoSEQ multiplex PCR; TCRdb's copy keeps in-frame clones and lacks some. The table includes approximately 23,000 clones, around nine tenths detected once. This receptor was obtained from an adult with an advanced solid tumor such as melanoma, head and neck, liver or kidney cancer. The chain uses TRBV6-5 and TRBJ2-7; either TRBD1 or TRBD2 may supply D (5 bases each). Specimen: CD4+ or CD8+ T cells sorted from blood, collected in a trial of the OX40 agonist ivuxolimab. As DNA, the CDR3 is TGTGCCAGCAGTCTCCTCGGGACGGATTCCTACGAGCAGTACTTC. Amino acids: CASSLLGTDSYEQYF.